This is a list of T cell receptor beta chains from one sample in a study of regulatory and conventional T cells in RAG deficiency. Profiling relied on immunoSEQ multiplex PCR, and the TCRdb table lists in-frame clones only, not all of them. The data show tens of thousands of clones, 85% to 95% seen once. The same data also contributed to another study, on regulatory T cells.

The sequenced material came from CD4+ T cells sorted from blood. The receptors were gathered from a human donor in good health. Both conserved end residues are part of each CDR3. Fields, in order: V gene, J gene, CDR3 protein.

V: TRBV6-6; J: TRBJ1-1; CDR3: CASRPGQGRGNTEAFF
V: TRBV10-3; J: TRBJ1-1; CDR3: CAITPGQGMGTEAFF
V: TRBV19; J: TRBJ2-2; CDR3: CASNPSGRISPWDTGELFF
V: TRBV5-1; J: TRBJ2-7; CDR3: CASSLSSGGKTYEQYF
V: TRBV4-2; J: TRBJ2-5; CDR3: CASSQSSRYQETQYF
V: TRBV6-5; J: TRBJ2-7; CDR3: CASSYSSSGPYEQYF
V: TRBV9; J: TRBJ2-5; CDR3: CASSVGGRGLETQYF
V: TRBV9; J: TRBJ2-7; CDR3: CASGRGGGDYEQYF
V: TRBV5-1; J: TRBJ2-7; CDR3: CASSLRLAGGPLGGEQYF
V: TRBV5-4; J: TRBJ1-2; CDR3: CASSLSMTDDGYTF
V: TRBV15; J: TRBJ1-1; CDR3: CATSREGRPEAFF
V: TRBV28; J: TRBJ1-2; CDR3: CASSNRQGDYGYTF
V: TRBV7-3; J: TRBJ2-7; CDR3: CASSFAPGQAREQYF
V: TRBV11-2; J: TRBJ2-7; CDR3: CASSLDLVGAGSYEQYF
V: TRBV9; J: TRBJ2-3; CDR3: CASSFGGLAGGDTQYF
V: TRBV14; J: TRBJ1-4; CDR3: CASSQGGNEKLFF
V: TRBV5-1; J: TRBJ1-5; CDR3: CASSTGEANQPQHF
V: TRBV11-2; J: TRBJ1-1; CDR3: CASSLNLNTEAFF
V: TRBV7-7; J: TRBJ2-2; CDR3: CASSELQGETGELFF
V: TRBV7-9; J: TRBJ1-1; CDR3: CASSIDRGGEAFF
V: TRBV10-2; J: TRBJ2-1; CDR3: CASMLGASGGDWEQFF
V: TRBV18; J: TRBJ2-3; CDR3: CASSPNSRGNTDTQYF
V: TRBV6-6; J: TRBJ2-7; CDR3: CASRDGGEQYF
V: TRBV25-1; J: TRBJ2-1; CDR3: CASSVAGGSNEQFF
V: TRBV30; J: TRBJ1-1; CDR3: CAWSRRGSNTEAFF
V: TRBV7-8; J: TRBJ2-5; CDR3: CASSLASGQETQYF
V: TRBV19; J: TRBJ2-7; CDR3: CANKIGDRGYEQYF
V: TRBV7-3; J: TRBJ2-3; CDR3: CASSPNTDTQYF
V: TRBV5-5; J: TRBJ1-3; CDR3: CASSPSGVSGNTIYF
V: TRBV21-1; J: TRBJ2-3; CDR3: CASSKETGKSTDTQYF
V: TRBV19; J: TRBJ1-6; CDR3: CASAYRDSPLHF
V: TRBV29-1; J: TRBJ1-2; CDR3: CSVGNRQGGYTF
V: TRBV29-1; J: TRBJ1-1; CDR3: CSVVGGREAFF
V: TRBV30; J: TRBJ2-3; CDR3: CAWTSTDTQYF
V: TRBV5-1; J: TRBJ2-3; CDR3: CASSLGTGTDTQYF
V: TRBV18; J: TRBJ2-7; CDR3: CASSPGGGYEQYF
V: TRBV30; J: TRBJ1-2; CDR3: CAWSGGAQGYGYTF
V: TRBV18; J: TRBJ1-3; CDR3: CASSPPAGAGNTIYF
V: TRBV2; J: TRBJ1-6; CDR3: CASSQGGGSPLHF
V: TRBV7-9; J: TRBJ2-7; CDR3: CASRPGWGAGEQYF
V: TRBV4-1; J: TRBJ2-4; CDR3: CASSTPTGKGRAVAKNIQYF
V: TRBV2; J: TRBJ2-1; CDR3: CASILDVGTNEQFF
V: TRBV14; J: TRBJ2-7; CDR3: CASSHSITYEQYF
V: TRBV5-1; J: TRBJ2-7; CDR3: CASSLSTGTAAYEQYF
V: TRBV5-1; J: TRBJ2-1; CDR3: CASSLGGWRGRSYNEQFF
V: TRBV7-9; J: TRBJ1-1; CDR3: CASRSGTGGLEAFF
V: TRBV2; J: TRBJ1-1; CDR3: CASSGQGVEAFF
V: TRBV6-5; J: TRBJ2-7; CDR3: CATKRGGVTYEQYF
V: TRBV6-1; J: TRBJ1-1; CDR3: CASTPLAGGQTEAFF
V: TRBV7-9; J: TRBJ2-1; CDR3: CASSLAEVNEQFF
V: TRBV11-2; J: TRBJ2-7; CDR3: CASSLTVRYEQYF
V: TRBV15; J: TRBJ2-1; CDR3: CATSRDNKARHEQFF
V: TRBV11-3; J: TRBJ2-3; CDR3: CASSLVASGRFYQYF
V: TRBV30; J: TRBJ2-7; CDR3: CAWTPRGGAPYEQYF
V: TRBV5-6; J: .; CDR3: CASSPEGQGIYEQYF
V: TRBV5-1; J: TRBJ2-6; CDR3: CASSPGQASSGANVLTF
V: TRBV10-3; J: TRBJ2-4; CDR3: CAISGSSVGVRYF
V: TRBV29-1; J: TRBJ1-1; CDR3: CSVEVSMNTEAFF
V: TRBV7-2; J: TRBJ1-5; CDR3: CASSFTSGQPQHF